The rows below give T cell receptor beta chains drawn from one sample of a study of shared clonotypes between healthy human individuals. TCRdb keeps only in-frame clones here, not all; method: immunoSEQ multiplex PCR. The table has about 680,000 clones, about 90% seen once. Material: naive CD8+ T cells sorted from blood. These receptors originate from a man aged 25 to 45 in good health. The CDR3 runs from the conserved cysteine through the conserved F or W. Fields, in order: V gene, D gene, J gene, clone size, CDR3 protein, CDR3 DNA. D genes are given only for firm matches. The size of a clone is reported for some rows only, either as once, few or many, or as a class for expanded clones.

V gene: TRBV7-9
D gene: TRBD2
J gene: TRBJ2-7
clone size: -
CDR3 protein: CASSGEAGDGAYEQYF
CDR3 DNA: TGTGCCAGCAGCGGGGAAGCGGGAGATGGGGCTTACGAGCAGTACTTC

V gene: TRBV10-2
D gene: -
J gene: TRBJ2-1
clone size: -
CDR3 protein: CASKAYPSSYNEQFF
CDR3 DNA: TGCGCCAGCAAGGCCTATCCCAGCTCCTACAATGAGCAGTTCTTC

V gene: TRBV27
D gene: -
J gene: TRBJ2-1
clone size: -
CDR3 protein: CASTMGGINEQFF
CDR3 DNA: TGTGCCAGCACCATGGGCGGGATAAATGAGCAGTTCTTC

V gene: TRBV12-5
D gene: -
J gene: TRBJ1-2
clone size: -
CDR3 protein: CASGLPGSGYTF
CDR3 DNA: TGTGCTAGTGGTTTGCCCGGGTCTGGCTACACCTTC

V gene: TRBV5-1
D gene: TRBD1
J gene: TRBJ2-5
clone size: -
CDR3 protein: CASSFTGAQTQETQYF
CDR3 DNA: TGCGCCAGCAGCTTTACAGGGGCCCAGACGCAAGAGACCCAGTACTTC

V gene: TRBV27
D gene: TRBD2
J gene: TRBJ2-7
clone size: -
CDR3 protein: CASSLGGSSYEQYF
CDR3 DNA: TGTGCCAGCAGTTTAGGCGGGAGTTCCTACGAGCAGTACTTC

V gene: TRBV28
D gene: -
J gene: TRBJ2-5
clone size: -
CDR3 protein: CASSPYSGRETQYF
CDR3 DNA: TGTGCCAGCAGCCCGTATAGCGGTCGGGAGACCCAGTACTTC

V gene: TRBV10-3
D gene: -
J gene: TRBJ1-2
clone size: -
CDR3 protein: CAISDDPKITF
CDR3 DNA: TGTGCCATCAGTGATGACCCCAAGATTACCTTC

V gene: TRBV28
D gene: -
J gene: TRBJ1-2
clone size: -
CDR3 protein: CASRPNIQGRDTIGYTF
CDR3 DNA: TGTGCCAGCAGGCCGAATATCCAGGGGCGAGATACGATCGGCTACACCTTC

V gene: TRBV6-6
D gene: -
J gene: TRBJ1-3
clone size: -
CDR3 protein: CASSYGSGSVGNTIYF
CDR3 DNA: TGTGCCAGCAGTTACGGCTCCGGGTCCGTTGGAAACACCATATATTTT

V gene: TRBV29-1
D gene: -
J gene: TRBJ2-1
clone size: -
CDR3 protein: CSVTYNEQFF
CDR3 DNA: TGCAGCGTTACGTACAATGAGCAGTTCTTC

V gene: TRBV29-1
D gene: TRBD2
J gene: TRBJ2-1
clone size: once
CDR3 protein: CSVYGGLGGNEQFF
CDR3 DNA: TGCAGCGTCTATGGGGGACTAGGGGGGAATGAGCAGTTCTTC

V gene: TRBV30
D gene: -
J gene: TRBJ2-7
clone size: -
CDR3 protein: CAWRNTYEQYF
CDR3 DNA: TGTGCCTGGAGGAACACGTACGAGCAGTACTTC

V gene: TRBV27
D gene: -
J gene: TRBJ1-2
clone size: -
CDR3 protein: CASSFGVSGGYTF
CDR3 DNA: TGTGCCAGCAGTTTTGGGGTTTCGGGTGGCTACACCTTC

V gene: TRBV5-1
D gene: -
J gene: TRBJ2-4
clone size: once
CDR3 protein: CASSPGEVKAKNIQYF
CDR3 DNA: TGCGCCAGCAGCCCCGGGGAGGTGAAAGCCAAAAACATTCAGTACTTC

V gene: TRBV7-9
D gene: -
J gene: TRBJ1-2
clone size: -
CDR3 protein: CASSPGSVQYGYTF
CDR3 DNA: TGTGCCAGCAGCCCAGGATCGGTTCAATATGGCTACACCTTC

V gene: TRBV7-8
D gene: TRBD2
J gene: TRBJ2-7
clone size: once
CDR3 protein: CASSSGSIYEQYF
CDR3 DNA: TGTGCCAGCAGCAGCGGGAGTATCTACGAGCAGTACTTC

V gene: TRBV27
D gene: -
J gene: TRBJ1-1
clone size: -
CDR3 protein: CASSFIENTEAFF
CDR3 DNA: TGTGCCAGCAGTTTTATAGAAAACACTGAAGCTTTCTTT

V gene: TRBV4-3
D gene: -
J gene: TRBJ1-5
clone size: -
CDR3 protein: CASSDRQTDQPQHF
CDR3 DNA: TGCGCCAGCAGCGACCGACAGACTGATCAGCCCCAGCATTTT

V gene: TRBV7-9
D gene: TRBD1
J gene: TRBJ2-7
clone size: -
CDR3 protein: CASSSLLGQSSYEQYF
CDR3 DNA: TGTGCCAGCAGCTCCCTCCTGGGACAGAGCTCCTACGAGCAGTACTTC

V gene: TRBV28
D gene: TRBD2
J gene: TRBJ2-2
clone size: -
CDR3 protein: CASSLLAANTGELFF
CDR3 DNA: TGTGCCAGCAGTTTACTAGCGGCGAACACCGGGGAGCTGTTTTTT

V gene: TRBV27
D gene: TRBD1
J gene: TRBJ2-2
clone size: -
CDR3 protein: CASGRDRGPANTGELFF
CDR3 DNA: TGTGCCAGCGGCCGGGACAGGGGGCCCGCGAACACCGGGGAGCTGTTTTTT